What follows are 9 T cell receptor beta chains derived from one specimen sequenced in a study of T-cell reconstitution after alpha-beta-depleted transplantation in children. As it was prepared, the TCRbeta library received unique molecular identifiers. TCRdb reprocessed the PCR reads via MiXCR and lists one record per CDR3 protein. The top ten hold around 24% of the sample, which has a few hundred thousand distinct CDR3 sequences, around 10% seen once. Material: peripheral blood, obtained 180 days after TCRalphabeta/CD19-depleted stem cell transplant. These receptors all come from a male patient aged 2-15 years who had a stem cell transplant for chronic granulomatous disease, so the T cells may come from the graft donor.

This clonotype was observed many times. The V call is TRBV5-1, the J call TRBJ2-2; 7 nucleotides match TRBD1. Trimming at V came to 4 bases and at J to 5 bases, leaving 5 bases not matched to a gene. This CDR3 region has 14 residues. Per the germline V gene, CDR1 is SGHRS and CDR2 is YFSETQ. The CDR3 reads CASSPGQTTGELFF. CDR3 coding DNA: TGCGCCAGCAGCCCGGGACAGACTACCGGGGAGCTGTTTTTT.

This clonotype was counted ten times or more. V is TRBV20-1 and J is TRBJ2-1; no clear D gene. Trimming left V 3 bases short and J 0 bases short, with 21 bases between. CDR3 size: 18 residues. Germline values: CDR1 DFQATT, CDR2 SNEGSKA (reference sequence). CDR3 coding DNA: TGCAGTGCTAGTCCCTACAATAAACTGTATAACTCCTACAATGAGCAGTTCTTC. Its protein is CSASPYNKLYNSYNEQFF.

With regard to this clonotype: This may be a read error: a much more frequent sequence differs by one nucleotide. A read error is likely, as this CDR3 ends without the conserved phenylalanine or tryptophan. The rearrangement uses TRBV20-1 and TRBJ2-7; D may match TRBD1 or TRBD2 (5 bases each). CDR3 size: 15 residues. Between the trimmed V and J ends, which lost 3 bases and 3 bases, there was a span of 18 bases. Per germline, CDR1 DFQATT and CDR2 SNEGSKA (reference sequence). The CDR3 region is CSASERQGRYYEQYL. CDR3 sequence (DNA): TGCAGTGCTAGTGAGCGGCAGGGAAGATACTACGAGCAGTACCTC.

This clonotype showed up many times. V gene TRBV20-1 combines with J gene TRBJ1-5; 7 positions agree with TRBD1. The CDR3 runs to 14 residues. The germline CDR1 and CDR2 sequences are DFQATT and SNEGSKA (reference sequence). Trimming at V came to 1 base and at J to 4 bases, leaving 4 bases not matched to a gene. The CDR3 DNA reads TGCAGTGCTAGAGCTGGGGGACAGAATCAGCCCCAGCATTTT. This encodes CSARAGGQNQPQHF.

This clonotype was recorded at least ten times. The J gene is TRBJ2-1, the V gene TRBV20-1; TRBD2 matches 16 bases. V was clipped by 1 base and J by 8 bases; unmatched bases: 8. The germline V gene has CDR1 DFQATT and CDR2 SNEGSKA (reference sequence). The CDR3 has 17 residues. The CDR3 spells CSARGGTSGRARDEQFF. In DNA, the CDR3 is TGCAGTGCTAGAGGAGGGACTAGCGGGAGGGCCAGGGATGAGCAGTTCTTC.

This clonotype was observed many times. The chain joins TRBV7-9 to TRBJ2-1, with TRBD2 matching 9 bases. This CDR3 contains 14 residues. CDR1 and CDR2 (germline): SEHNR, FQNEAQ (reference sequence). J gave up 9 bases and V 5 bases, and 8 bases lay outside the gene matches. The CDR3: CASSQGLAIGEQFF. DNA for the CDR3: TGTGCCAGCAGCCAGGGACTAGCAATCGGTGAGCAGTTCTTC.

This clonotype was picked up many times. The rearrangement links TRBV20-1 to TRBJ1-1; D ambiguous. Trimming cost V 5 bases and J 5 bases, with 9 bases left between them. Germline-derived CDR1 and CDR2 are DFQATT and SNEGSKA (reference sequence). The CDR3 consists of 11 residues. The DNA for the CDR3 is TGCAGTGCTCCTAGGGTTACTGAAGCTTTCTTT. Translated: CSAPRVTEAFF.

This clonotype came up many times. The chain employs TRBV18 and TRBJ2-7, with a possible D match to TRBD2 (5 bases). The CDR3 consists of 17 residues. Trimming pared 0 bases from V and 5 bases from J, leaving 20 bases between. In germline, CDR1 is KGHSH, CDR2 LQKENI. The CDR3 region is CASSPPSWASSGNEQYF. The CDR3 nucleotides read TGTGCCAGCTCACCACCGTCCTGGGCGTCCTCGGGGAACGAGCAGTACTTC.

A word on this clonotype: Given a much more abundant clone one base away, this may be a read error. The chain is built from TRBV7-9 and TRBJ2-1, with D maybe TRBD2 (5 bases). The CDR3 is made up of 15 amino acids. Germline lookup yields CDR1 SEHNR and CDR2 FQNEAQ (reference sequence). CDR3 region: CASSLYLGRYNEQIF. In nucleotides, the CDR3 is TGTGCCAGCAGCCTCTATTTGGGGAGATACAATGAGCAGATCTTC.